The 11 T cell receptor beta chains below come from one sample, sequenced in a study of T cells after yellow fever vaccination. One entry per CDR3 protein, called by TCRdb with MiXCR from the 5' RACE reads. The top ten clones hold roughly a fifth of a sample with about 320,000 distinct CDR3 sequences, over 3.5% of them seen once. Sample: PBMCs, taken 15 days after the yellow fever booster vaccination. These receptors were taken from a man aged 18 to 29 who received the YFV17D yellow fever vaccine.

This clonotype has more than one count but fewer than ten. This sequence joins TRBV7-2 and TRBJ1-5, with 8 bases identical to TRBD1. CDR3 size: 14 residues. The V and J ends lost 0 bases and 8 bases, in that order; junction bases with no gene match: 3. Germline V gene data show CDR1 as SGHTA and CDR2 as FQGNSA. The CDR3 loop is CASSLALDREPQHF. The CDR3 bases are TGTGCCAGCAGCTTAGCACTGGACAGGGAGCCCCAGCATTTT.

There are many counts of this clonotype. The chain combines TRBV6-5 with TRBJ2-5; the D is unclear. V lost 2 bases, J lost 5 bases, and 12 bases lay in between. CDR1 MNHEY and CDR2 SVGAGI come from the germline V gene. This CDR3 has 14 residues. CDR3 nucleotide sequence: TGTGCCAGCAGTTACCGTCCGGACGGCGAGACCCAGTACTTC. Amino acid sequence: CASSYRPDGETQYF.

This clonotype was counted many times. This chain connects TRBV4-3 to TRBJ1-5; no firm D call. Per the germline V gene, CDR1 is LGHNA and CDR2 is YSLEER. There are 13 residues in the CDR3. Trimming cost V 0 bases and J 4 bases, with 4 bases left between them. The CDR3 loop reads CASSQDRNQPQHF. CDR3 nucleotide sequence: TGCGCCAGCAGCCAAGACCGGAATCAGCCCCAGCATTTT.

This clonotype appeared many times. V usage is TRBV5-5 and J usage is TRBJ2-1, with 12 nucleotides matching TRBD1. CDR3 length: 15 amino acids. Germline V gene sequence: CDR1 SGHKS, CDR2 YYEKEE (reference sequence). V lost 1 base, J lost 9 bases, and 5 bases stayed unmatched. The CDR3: CASSLFGTGGAEQFF. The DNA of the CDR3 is TGTGCCAGCAGCTTGTTCGGGACAGGGGGCGCTGAGCAGTTCTTC.

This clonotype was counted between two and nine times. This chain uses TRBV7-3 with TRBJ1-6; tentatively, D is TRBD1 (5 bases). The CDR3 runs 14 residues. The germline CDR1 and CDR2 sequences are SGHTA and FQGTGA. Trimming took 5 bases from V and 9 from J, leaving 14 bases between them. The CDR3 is CASSQTPGGSPLHF. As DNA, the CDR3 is TGTGCCAGCAGCCAAACACCCGGGGGTTCACCCCTCCACTTT.

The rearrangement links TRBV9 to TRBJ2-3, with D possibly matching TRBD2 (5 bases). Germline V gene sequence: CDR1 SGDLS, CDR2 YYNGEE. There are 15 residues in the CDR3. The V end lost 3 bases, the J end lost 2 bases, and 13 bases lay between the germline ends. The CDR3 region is CASSGSAVFTDTQYF. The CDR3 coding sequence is TGTGCCAGCAGCGGTAGCGCCGTATTCACAGATACGCAGTATTTT.

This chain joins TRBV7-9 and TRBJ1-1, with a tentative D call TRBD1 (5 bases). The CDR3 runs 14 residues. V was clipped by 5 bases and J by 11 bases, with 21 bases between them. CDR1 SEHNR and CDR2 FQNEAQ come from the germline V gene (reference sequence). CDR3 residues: CASSPPGGRDGAFF. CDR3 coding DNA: TGTGCCAGCAGCCCCCCGGGGGGGAGAGACGGCGCTTTCTTT.

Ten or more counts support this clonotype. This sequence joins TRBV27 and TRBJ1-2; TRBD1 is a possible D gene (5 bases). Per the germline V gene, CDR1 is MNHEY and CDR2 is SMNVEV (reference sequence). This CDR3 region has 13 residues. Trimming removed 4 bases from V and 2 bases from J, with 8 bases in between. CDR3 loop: CASSSGRNYGYTF. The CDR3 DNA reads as TGTGCCAGCAGTTCGGGACGGAACTATGGCTACACCTTC.

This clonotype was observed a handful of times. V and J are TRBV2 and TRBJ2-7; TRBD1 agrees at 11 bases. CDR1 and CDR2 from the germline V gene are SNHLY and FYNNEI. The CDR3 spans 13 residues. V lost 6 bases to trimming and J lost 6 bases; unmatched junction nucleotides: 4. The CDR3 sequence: CASSGDRGAEQYF. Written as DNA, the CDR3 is TGTGCCAGCAGCGGGGACAGGGGGGCCGAGCAGTACTTC. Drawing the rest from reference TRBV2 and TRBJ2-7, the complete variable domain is EPEVTQTPSHQVTQMGQEVILRCVPISNHLYFYWYRQILGQKVEFLVSFYNNEISEKSEIFDDQFSVERPDGSNFTLKIRSTKLEDSAMYFCASSGDRGAEQYFGPGTRLTVT.

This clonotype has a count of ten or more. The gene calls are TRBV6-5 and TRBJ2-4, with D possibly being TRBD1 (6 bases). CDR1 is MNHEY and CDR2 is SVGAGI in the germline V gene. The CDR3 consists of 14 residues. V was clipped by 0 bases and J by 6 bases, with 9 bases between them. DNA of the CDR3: TGTGCCAGCAGTTACTCGACAGGAACAAACATTCAGTACTTC. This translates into CASSYSTGTNIQYF.

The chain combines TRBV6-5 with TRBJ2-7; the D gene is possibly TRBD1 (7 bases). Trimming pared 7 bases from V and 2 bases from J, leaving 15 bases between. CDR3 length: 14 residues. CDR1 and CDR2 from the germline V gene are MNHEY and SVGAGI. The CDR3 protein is CASIPQGGAYEQYF. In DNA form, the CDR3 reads TGTGCCAGCATACCCCAGGGGGGAGCCTACGAGCAGTACTTC.